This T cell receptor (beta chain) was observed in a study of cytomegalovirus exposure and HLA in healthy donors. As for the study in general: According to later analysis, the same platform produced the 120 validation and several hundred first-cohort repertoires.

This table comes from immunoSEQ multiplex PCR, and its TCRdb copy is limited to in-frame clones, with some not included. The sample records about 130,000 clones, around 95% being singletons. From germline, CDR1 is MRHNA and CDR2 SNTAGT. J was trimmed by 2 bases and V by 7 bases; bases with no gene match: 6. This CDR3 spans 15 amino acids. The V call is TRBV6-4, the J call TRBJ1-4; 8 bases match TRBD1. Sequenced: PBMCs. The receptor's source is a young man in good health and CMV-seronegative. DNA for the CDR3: TGTGCCAGCAAGGGACAGGTAGTGACTAATGAAAAACTGTTTTTT. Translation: CASKGQVVTNEKLFF.